This T cell receptor (beta chain) is from a study of shared clonotypes between healthy human individuals. Study-level results: It was anticipated that sequencing depth would influence how many clonotypes donors shared.

Notes on this clone: The antigen remains unidentified.

Deep was the level used in running the assay. This table comes from immunoSEQ multiplex PCR, and its TCRdb copy is limited to in-frame clones, with some not included. This sample has some 1,100,000 clones; roughly 74% occur once, and the top ten carry 0.52%. The CDR3 has 14 amino acids. V shed 3 bases and J 6 bases; nucleotides not matched to a gene: 3. CDR1 and CDR2 from the germline V gene are SGHNT and YENEEA. The receptor comes from a man younger than 35 in good health. Some clones in this sample may be carry-over from other donors' samples. This chain links TRBV11-3 with TRBJ2-2, with 8 bases aligning to TRBD1. Specimen: memory CD4+ T cells from PBMCs. Subset reported: CD45RA-negative fraction. CDR3 residues: CASSFQGAAGELFF. DNA for the CDR3: TGTGCCAGCAGCTTTCAGGGGGCCGCCGGGGAGCTGTTTTTT. Variable domain in full (rest from reference TRBV11-3 and TRBJ2-2): EAGVVQSPRYKIIEKKQPVAFWCNPISGHNTLYWYLQNLGQGPELLIRYENEEAVDDSQLPKDRFSAERLKGVDSTLKIQPAELGDSAVYLCASSFQGAAGELFFGEGSRLTVL.